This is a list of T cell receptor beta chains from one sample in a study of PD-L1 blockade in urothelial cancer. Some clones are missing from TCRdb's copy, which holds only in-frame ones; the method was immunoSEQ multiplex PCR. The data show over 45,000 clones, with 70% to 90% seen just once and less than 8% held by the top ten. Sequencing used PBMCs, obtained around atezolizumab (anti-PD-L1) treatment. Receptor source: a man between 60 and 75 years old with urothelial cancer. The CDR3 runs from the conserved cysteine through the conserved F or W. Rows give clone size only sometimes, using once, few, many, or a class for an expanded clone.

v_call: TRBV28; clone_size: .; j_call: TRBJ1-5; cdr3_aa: CASNSGDASRQPQHF
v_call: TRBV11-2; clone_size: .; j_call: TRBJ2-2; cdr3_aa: CASSPSRLAGELFF
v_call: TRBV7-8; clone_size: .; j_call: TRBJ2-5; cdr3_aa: CASSLRSRRDAQYF
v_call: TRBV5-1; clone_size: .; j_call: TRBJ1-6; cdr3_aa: CASSLSSEIYNSPLHF
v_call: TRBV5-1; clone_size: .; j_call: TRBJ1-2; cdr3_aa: CASSSGQQSYGYTF
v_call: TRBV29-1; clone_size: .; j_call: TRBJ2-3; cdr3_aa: CSVRQGTSTDTQYF
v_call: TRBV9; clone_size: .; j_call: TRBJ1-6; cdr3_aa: CASSTHRVSRSSYNSPLHF
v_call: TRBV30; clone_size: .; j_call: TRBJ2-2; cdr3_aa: CAWSDNRVNTGELFF
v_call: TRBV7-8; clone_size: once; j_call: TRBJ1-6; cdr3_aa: CASSLTQGNSPLHF
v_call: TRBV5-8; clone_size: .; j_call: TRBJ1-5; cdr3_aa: CASSPGMDLNQPQHF
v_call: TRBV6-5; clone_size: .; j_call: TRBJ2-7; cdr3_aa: CASSYDRGGFREQYF
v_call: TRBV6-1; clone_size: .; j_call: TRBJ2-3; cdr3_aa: CASSRDREGTQYF
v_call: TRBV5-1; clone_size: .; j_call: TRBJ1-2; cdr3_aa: CASSLMLDRINGYTF
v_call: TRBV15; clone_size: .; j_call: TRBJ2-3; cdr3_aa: CATSSRRLAGKDTQYF
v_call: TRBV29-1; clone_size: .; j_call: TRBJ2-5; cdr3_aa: CSVVGAQETQYF
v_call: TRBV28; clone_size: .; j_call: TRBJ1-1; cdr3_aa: CASSSPTGVAFF
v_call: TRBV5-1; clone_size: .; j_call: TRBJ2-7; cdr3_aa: CASSQQGAGYEQYF
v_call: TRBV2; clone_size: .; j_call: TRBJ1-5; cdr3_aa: CASSHRGPSNQPQHF
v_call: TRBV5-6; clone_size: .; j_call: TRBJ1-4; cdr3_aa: CASSVFGSGDEKLFF
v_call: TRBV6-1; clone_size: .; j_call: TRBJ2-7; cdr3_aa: CASSERTGRGYEQYF